This TCR beta chain is from a study of OX40 agonist ivuxolimab in advanced cancers. Overall study context: The patients' treatment was ivuxolimab, an agonistic anti-OX40 (CD134) antibody. Study results and caveats: At 0.1 to 3.0 mg/kg and by week 6, CD4+ and CD8+ T cells in the blood had expanded clonally. The expanded peripheral T cells' antigen specificity was not determined.

About this clone: As yet, its antigen is unknown.

Clones were sequenced by immunoSEQ multiplex PCR, and TCRdb holds only the in-frame ones, with some missing. The sample shows fewer than 120,000 clones, around 90% of them seen only once. Patients with a history of autoimmune disease or on systemic immunosuppression were excluded. The CDR3 sequence is 13 residues long. Germline loops: CDR1 LNHDA, CDR2 SQIVND (reference sequence). V dropped 4 bases and J dropped 7; count of bases not matched to a gene: 3. The rearrangement links TRBV19 to TRBJ2-3, with 9 bases fitting TRBD2. The sample here was CD4+ or CD8+ T cells sorted from blood, taken in a trial of the OX40 agonist ivuxolimab. The TCR comes from an adult with an advanced solid tumor such as melanoma, head and neck, liver or kidney cancer. The CDR3 reads CASSTTSGNTQYF. In DNA form, the CDR3 reads TGTGCCAGTAGTACGACTAGCGGCAATACGCAGTATTTT.